These T cell receptor beta chains were read from a single sample in a study of long-term antiretroviral therapy in people with HIV. The assay was immunoSEQ multiplex PCR, and TCRdb's table has in-frame clones only and misses some. The sample contains some 28,000 clones, about nine tenths of which appear only once. The sequencing here drew on unsorted PBMCs, taken about 5.5 years after starting antiretroviral therapy. These receptors came from a woman aged 40 to 49 with HIV. Each CDR3 is given with its conserved first and last residue. A D gene is named only where the DNA matches it firmly. The size field is filled for only some rows; it gives once, few, many or a size class.

J: TRBJ1-4; V: TRBV6-6; D: NA; size: NA; DNA: TGTGCCAGCAGTTACGGGACACCTGGGGGTAATGAAAAACTGTTTTTT; CDR3: CASSYGTPGGNEKLFF
J: TRBJ2-3; V: TRBV11-1; D: TRBD2; size: NA; DNA: TGTGCCAGCAGCCCGAGACTAGCTCGGGCAGATACGCAGTATTTT; CDR3: CASSPRLARADTQYF
J: TRBJ1-3; V: TRBV11-2; D: NA; size: NA; DNA: TGTGCCAGCAGCTTAGTTCTTTCCTCTGGAAACACCATATATTTT; CDR3: CASSLVLSSGNTIYF
J: TRBJ2-2; V: TRBV7-9; D: TRBD1; size: NA; DNA: TGTGCCAGCAGCTTCTCGGGACAGGGCACCGGGGAGCTGTTTTTT; CDR3: CASSFSGQGTGELFF
J: TRBJ1-1; V: TRBV2; D: NA; size: NA; DNA: TGTGCCAGCAGTGCAAATTCGGGACGGGCCACTGAAGCTTTCTTT; CDR3: CASSANSGRATEAFF
J: TRBJ1-4; V: TRBV7-9; D: NA; size: NA; DNA: TGTGCCAGCAGCCCCAGGGAGAATAATGAAAAACTGTTTTTT; CDR3: CASSPRENNEKLFF
J: TRBJ2-7; V: TRBV27; D: NA; size: NA; DNA: TGTGCCAGCAGTTGGGCAGGCGCCTACGAGCAGTACTTC; CDR3: CASSWAGAYEQYF
J: TRBJ1-2; V: TRBV9; D: NA; size: NA; DNA: TGTGCCAGCAGCGTAGATCTGGGAAACTATGGCTACACCTTC; CDR3: CASSVDLGNYGYTF
J: TRBJ1-1; V: TRBV6-5; D: NA; size: NA; DNA: TGTGCCAGCAGTTACCCTGGCCGGGCGGCTCCTGAAGCTTTCTTT; CDR3: CASSYPGRAAPEAFF
J: TRBJ2-1; V: TRBV2; D: TRBD2; size: NA; DNA: TGTGCCAGCAGTGAATTCGGGCTAGCGGGAGGCGATGAGCAGTTCTTC; CDR3: CASSEFGLAGGDEQFF
J: TRBJ2-7; V: TRBV4-1; D: TRBD2; size: NA; DNA: TGCGCCAGCAGCCGACAACTAGCGGGGGAGGTTTACGAGCAGTACTTC; CDR3: CASSRQLAGEVYEQYF
J: TRBJ2-5; V: TRBV5-4; D: TRBD2; size: NA; DNA: TGTGCCAGCAGCCCCCAAAGTCTAGCGGAAGAGACCCAGTACTTC; CDR3: CASSPQSLAEETQYF
J: TRBJ2-5; V: TRBV6-1; D: TRBD2; size: NA; DNA: TGTGCCAGCAGTGAAGGACTACTAGCGGGAGTTTGGGAGACCCAGTACTTC; CDR3: CASSEGLLAGVWETQYF
J: TRBJ1-5; V: TRBV30; D: TRBD1; size: NA; DNA: TGTGCCTGGAGTGTAGGTGACAGGGGACTTTATAGCAATCAGCCCCAGCATTTT; CDR3: CAWSVGDRGLYSNQPQHF
J: TRBJ1-1; V: TRBV2; D: TRBD1; size: once; DNA: TGTGCCAGCAGTGAAAAGAGGTGGGACAGGGACACTGAAGCTTTCTTT; CDR3: CASSEKRWDRDTEAFF
J: TRBJ2-7; V: TRBV29-1; D: NA; size: NA; DNA: TGCAGCGTAACCAAGGGAGAGCAGTACTTC; CDR3: CSVTKGEQYF
J: TRBJ2-3; V: TRBV2; D: NA; size: NA; DNA: TGTGCCAGCAGTGAGGGTGGGGATACGCAGTATTTT; CDR3: CASSEGGDTQYF
J: TRBJ2-3; V: TRBV7-9; D: TRBD2; size: NA; DNA: TGTGCCAGCAGCCCCCCGGGGGGGGAGTCAGATACGCAGTATTTT; CDR3: CASSPPGGESDTQYF
J: TRBJ2-7; V: TRBV4-1; D: NA; size: NA; DNA: TGCGCCAGCAGCCCGGGCGGCCAAGGGTTCACCTACGAGCAGTACTTC; CDR3: CASSPGGQGFTYEQYF
J: TRBJ2-7; V: TRBV4-1; D: TRBD2; size: NA; DNA: TGCGCCAGCAGCCAAGTTACTAGCGGGATCAACGAGCAGTACTTC; CDR3: CASSQVTSGINEQYF
J: TRBJ1-1; V: TRBV2; D: NA; size: NA; DNA: TGTGCCAGGGGGACGCTGAACACTGAAGCTTTCTTT; CDR3: CARGTLNTEAFF
J: TRBJ1-4; V: TRBV9; D: TRBD1; size: NA; DNA: TGTGCCAGCACCGACAGGGCTATAGGGGGAAAACTGTTTTTT; CDR3: CASTDRAIGGKLFF
J: TRBJ2-3; V: TRBV7-9; D: NA; size: NA; DNA: TGTGCCATCCCAGCGCGGGGAGGCACAGATACGCAGTATTTT; CDR3: CAIPARGGTDTQYF
J: TRBJ1-1; V: TRBV11-2; D: NA; size: NA; DNA: TGTGCCAGCAGCGCCTGGGCCGCCTCGAACACTGAAGCTTTCTTT; CDR3: CASSAWAASNTEAFF
J: TRBJ2-1; V: TRBV2; D: TRBD2; size: once; DNA: TGTGCCAGCAGCGGGACCGGGACTAGATACAATGAGCAGTTCTTC; CDR3: CASSGTGTRYNEQFF
J: TRBJ2-7; V: TRBV19; D: TRBD2; size: NA; DNA: TGTGCCAGTAGTAGGTGGGTAGCGGGGGTCTACGAGCAGTACTTC; CDR3: CASSRWVAGVYEQYF
J: TRBJ2-5; V: TRBV14; D: TRBD2; size: NA; DNA: TGTGCCAGCAGCCAGAGCGGGAGGGGGGCGACCCAGTACTTC; CDR3: CASSQSGRGATQYF
J: TRBJ1-2; V: TRBV5-1; D: NA; size: NA; DNA: TGCGCCAGCAGCTTGGCCGGGACCAGCCATGGCTACACCTTC; CDR3: CASSLAGTSHGYTF
J: TRBJ2-7; V: TRBV20-1; D: NA; size: NA; DNA: TGCAGTGCCTGGGCTTCCTACGAGCAGTACTTC; CDR3: CSAWASYEQYF
J: TRBJ2-2; V: TRBV7-6; D: NA; size: once; DNA: TGTGCCAGCAGCTTAACCGACCCGTTCGCGGGGGAGCTGTTTTTT; CDR3: CASSLTDPFAGELFF
J: TRBJ2-7; V: TRBV4-3; D: NA; size: NA; DNA: TGCGCCAGCAGCCAAGGGGGGAGAGGGTACGAGCAGTACTTC; CDR3: CASSQGGRGYEQYF
J: TRBJ2-7; V: TRBV10-3; D: TRBD2; size: NA; DNA: TGTGCCATCAGTGGGCTAGCGGGTGGCTACGAGCAGTACTTC; CDR3: CAISGLAGGYEQYF